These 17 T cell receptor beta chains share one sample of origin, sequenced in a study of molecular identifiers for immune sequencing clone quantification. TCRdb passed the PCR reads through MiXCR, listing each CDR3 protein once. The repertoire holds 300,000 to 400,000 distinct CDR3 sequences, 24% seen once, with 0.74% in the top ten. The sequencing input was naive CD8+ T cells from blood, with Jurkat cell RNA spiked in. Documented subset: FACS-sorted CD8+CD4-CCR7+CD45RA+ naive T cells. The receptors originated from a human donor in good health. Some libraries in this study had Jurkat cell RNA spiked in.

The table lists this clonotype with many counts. Here the CDR3 DNA reads TGCAGTGCTAGGTCAGGGATGGGTGAAGCTTTCTTT. Protein sequence: CSARSGMGEAFF. This sequence joins TRBV20-1 and TRBJ1-1; D may be TRBD1 (5 bases). Trimming cost V 3 bases and J 7 bases, with 12 bases left between them. The V gene's germline CDR1 is DFQATT and CDR2 SNEGSKA (reference sequence). The CDR3 spans 12 residues.

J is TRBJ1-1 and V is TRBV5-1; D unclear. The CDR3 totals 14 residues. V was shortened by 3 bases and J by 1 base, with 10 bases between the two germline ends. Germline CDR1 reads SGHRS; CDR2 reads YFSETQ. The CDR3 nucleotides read TGCGCCAGCAGCTCCCGAATTGGGAACACTGAAGCTTTCTTT. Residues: CASSSRIGNTEAFF.

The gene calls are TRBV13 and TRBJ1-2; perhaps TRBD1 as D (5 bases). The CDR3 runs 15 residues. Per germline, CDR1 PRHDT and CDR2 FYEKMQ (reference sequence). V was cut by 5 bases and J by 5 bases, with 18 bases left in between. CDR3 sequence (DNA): TGTGCCAGCAGCCCCCAATCGACAGAGGGGTATGGCTACACCTTC. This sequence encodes CASSPQSTEGYGYTF.

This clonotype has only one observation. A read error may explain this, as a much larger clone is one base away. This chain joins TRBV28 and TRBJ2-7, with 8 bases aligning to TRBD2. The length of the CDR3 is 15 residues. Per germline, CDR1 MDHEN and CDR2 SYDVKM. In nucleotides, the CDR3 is TGTGCCAGCTGTTTTGGGCGGGGGGAAGGGTACGAGCAGTACTTC. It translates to CASCFGRGEGYEQYF.

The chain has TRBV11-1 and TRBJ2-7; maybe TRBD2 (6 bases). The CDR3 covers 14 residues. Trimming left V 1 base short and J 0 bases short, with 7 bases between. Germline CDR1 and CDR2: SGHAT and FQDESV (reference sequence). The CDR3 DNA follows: TGTGCCAGCAGCTTAGGGACTAACTCCTACGAGCAGTACTTC. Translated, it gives CASSLGTNSYEQYF.

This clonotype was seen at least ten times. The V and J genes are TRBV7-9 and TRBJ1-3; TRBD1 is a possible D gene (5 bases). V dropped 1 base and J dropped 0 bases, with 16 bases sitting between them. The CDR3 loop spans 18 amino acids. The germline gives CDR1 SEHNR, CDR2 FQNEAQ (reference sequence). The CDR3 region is CASSLELEGPTSGNTIYF. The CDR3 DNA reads TGTGCCAGCAGCTTAGAACTGGAGGGACCGACCTCTGGAAACACCATATATTTT.

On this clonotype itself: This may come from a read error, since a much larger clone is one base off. CDR3 sequence: CSAGAPYSNQPQHF. Written as DNA, the CDR3 is TGCAGTGCTGGGGCCCCTTATAGCAATCAGCCCCAGCATTTT. J is TRBJ1-5 and V is TRBV20-1, with D perhaps TRBD1 (5 bases). Germline V gene lookup returns CDR1 DFQATT and CDR2 SNEGSKA (reference sequence). Trimming took 5 bases from V and 0 from J, leaving 11 bases between them. This CDR3 is 14 amino acids long.

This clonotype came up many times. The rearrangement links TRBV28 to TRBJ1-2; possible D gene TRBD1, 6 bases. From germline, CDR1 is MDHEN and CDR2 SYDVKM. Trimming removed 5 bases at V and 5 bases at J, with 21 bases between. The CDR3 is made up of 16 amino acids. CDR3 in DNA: TGTGCCAGCAGTCTACAGGGTACGGGGGAGGGGTATGGCTACACCTTC. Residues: CASSLQGTGEGYGYTF.

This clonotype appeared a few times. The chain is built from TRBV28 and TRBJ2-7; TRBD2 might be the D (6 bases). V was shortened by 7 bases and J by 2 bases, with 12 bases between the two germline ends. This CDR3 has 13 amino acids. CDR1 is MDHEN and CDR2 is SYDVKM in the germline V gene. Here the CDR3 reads CASIDTGAYEQYF. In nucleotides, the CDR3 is TGTGCCAGCATCGATACGGGGGCCTACGAGCAGTACTTC.

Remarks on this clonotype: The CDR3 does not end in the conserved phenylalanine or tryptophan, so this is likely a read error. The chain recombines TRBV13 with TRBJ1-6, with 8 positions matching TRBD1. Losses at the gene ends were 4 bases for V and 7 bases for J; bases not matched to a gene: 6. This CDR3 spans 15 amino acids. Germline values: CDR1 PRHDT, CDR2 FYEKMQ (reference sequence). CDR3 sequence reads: CASSSWTGRNSPLHL. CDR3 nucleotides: TGTGCCAGCAGCTCATGGACAGGGCGAAATTCACCCCTCCACCTT.

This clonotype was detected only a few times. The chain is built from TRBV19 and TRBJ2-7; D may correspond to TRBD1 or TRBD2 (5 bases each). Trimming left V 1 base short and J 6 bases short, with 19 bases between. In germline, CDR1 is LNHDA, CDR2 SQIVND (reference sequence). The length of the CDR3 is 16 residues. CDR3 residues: CASSIGTRNVGGEQYF. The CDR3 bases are TGTGCCAGTAGTATAGGGACGCGCAACGTTGGGGGCGAGCAGTACTTC.

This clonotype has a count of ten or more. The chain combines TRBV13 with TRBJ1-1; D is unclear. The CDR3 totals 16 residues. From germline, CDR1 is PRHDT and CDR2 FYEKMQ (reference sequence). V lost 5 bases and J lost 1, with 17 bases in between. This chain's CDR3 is CASSPRVDFENTEAFF. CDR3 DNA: TGTGCCAGCAGCCCCCGTGTAGATTTTGAGAACACTGAAGCTTTCTTT.

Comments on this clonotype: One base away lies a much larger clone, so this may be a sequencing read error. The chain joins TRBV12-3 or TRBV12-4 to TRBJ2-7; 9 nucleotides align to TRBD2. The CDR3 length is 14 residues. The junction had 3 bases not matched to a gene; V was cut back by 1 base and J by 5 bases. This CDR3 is CASSLVGGGDEQYF. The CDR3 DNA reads TGTGCCAGCAGTTTAGTCGGCGGGGGGGACGAGCAGTACTTC.

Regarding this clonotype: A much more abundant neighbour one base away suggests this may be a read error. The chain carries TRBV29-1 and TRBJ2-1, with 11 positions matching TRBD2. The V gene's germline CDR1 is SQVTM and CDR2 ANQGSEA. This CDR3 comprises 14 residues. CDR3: CSVEESSGRVEQLF. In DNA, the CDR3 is TGCAGCGTTGAAGAGAGTAGCGGGAGGGTTGAGCAGCTCTTC.

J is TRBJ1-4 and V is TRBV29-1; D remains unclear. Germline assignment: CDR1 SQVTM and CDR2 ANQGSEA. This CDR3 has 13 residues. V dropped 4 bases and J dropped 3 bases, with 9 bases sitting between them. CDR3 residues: CSVVLASNEKLFF. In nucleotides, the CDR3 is TGCAGCGTTGTTTTGGCCTCTAATGAAAAACTGTTTTTT.

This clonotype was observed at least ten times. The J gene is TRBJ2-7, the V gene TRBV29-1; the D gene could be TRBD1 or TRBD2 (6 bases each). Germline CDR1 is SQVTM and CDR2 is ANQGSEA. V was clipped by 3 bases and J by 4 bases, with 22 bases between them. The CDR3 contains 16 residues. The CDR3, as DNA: TGCAGCGTTGACGGGGGCGAGGGACACCCCGGGTACGAGCAGTACTTC. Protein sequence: CSVDGGEGHPGYEQYF.

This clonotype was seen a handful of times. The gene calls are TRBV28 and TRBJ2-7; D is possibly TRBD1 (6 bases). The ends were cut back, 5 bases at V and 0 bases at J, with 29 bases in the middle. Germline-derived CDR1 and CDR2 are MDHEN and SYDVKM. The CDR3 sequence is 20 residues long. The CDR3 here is CASSRPFGGLRDTISYEQYF. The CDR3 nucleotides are TGTGCCAGCAGTCGGCCCTTTGGAGGACTGAGGGACACCATCTCCTACGAGCAGTACTTC.